This T cell receptor beta chain was identified during a study of blood T cells in healthy people across ages. Together with a sample-barcoded 5' primer, a J-beta primer mix was included in a second PCR lasting roughly 6 to 12 cycles. A single record per CDR3 protein comes from TCRdb applying MiXCR to the 5' RACE reads. The sample has roughly 1,500,000 distinct CDR3 sequences, about 31% seen once. Germline trimming cut 2 bases from V and 5 bases from J; bases unmatched to any gene: 6. Germline V lookup: CDR1 SGHTA, CDR2 FQGTGA. This CDR3 is built from 15 residues. This chain uses TRBV7-3 with TRBJ2-3; TRBD2 matches at 8 bases. The specimen sequenced was blood. The TCR originated in a woman in her 30s in good health. CDR3: CASSLVSGAGDTQYF. The CDR3 DNA follows: TGTGCCAGCAGCTTAGTTAGCGGGGCCGGAGATACGCAGTATTTT. Based on the CDR3 plus reference TRBV7-3 and TRBJ2-3, the full variable domain is GAGVSQTPSNKVTEKGKYVELRCDPISGHTALYWYRQSLGQGPEFLIYFQGTGAADDSGLPNDRFFAVRPEGSVSTLKIQRTERGDSAVYLCASSLVSGAGDTQYFGPGTRLTVL.